These 30 T cell receptor beta chains share one sample of origin, sequenced in a study of vaccination effects on CD4 cells after COVID-19 (dated by TCRdb to 2021 to 2024). To identify antigen-specific CD4+ T cell clonotypes by their expansion, the ViraFEST assay first stimulated PBMC with viral peptide pools and then applied TCR sequencing. After 10 to 11 days of culture, CD4+ T cells were isolated with the EasySep CD4+ T cell isolation kit. Convalescent patients had PCR-confirmed SARS-CoV-2 infection between March and December 2020, before Alpha, Beta and Delta variants emerged in the United States. The library was made by the immunoSEQ multiplex PCR assay. What TCRdb holds here is the immuneACCESS table cut down to in-frame rearrangements. Part of the clones is not present; checked against another copy, under half of the missing clones reflect an unresolved V gene, and the others are unexplained. The sample table shows nearly 45,000 clones, and roughly 80% are seen once. Of the sample, 29% is held by the ten largest clones.

Antigens of these TCRs are unknown. The sample in question was CD4+ T cells from PBMCs cultured with a peptide pool, obtained before COVID-19 vaccination. The receptors were gathered from a human donor who had a prior SARS-CoV-2 infection.

V usage is TRBV2 and J usage is TRBJ1-5; 7 bases are shared with TRBD1. Germline V lookup: CDR1 SNHLY, CDR2 FYNNEI. V lost 6 bases, J lost 0 bases, and 8 bases stayed unmatched. The CDR3 is 16 residues long. The DNA of the CDR3 is TGTGCCAGCAGAAGGTCGGCAGGGGGTAGCAATCAGCCCCAGCATTTT. Its protein is CASRRSAGGSNQPQHF.

As DNA, the CDR3 is TGTGCCTGGAGTGTTTCGTTACAAGAGACCCAGTACTTC. It yields the protein CAWSVSLQETQYF. The rearrangement uses TRBV30 and TRBJ2-5; no firm D call. V lost 0 bases, J lost 2 bases, and 7 bases lay in between. The CDR3 runs to 13 residues. CDR1 GTSNPN and CDR2 SVGIG come from the germline V gene (reference sequence).

This clone has only a few counts. The chain uses TRBV11-3 and TRBJ2-4; 12 bases are a match to TRBD2. Germline trimming cut 4 bases from V and 0 bases from J; bases unmatched to any gene: 4. The CDR3 is made up of 17 amino acids. Germline lookup yields CDR1 SGHNT and CDR2 YENEEA. CDR3 DNA sequence: TGTGCCAGCAGCTCCTTGACTAGCGGGAGAGCCAAAAACATTCAGTACTTC. This translates into CASSSLTSGRAKNIQYF.

This clone came up a few times. The chain uses TRBV7-3 and TRBJ1-6, with D hard to call. Germline V gene sequence: CDR1 SGHTA, CDR2 FQGTGA. V dropped 3 bases and J dropped 0 bases, with 0 bases sitting between them. The CDR3 covers 13 residues. DNA for the CDR3: TGTGCCAGCAGCTTCTCCTATAATTCACCCCTCCACTTT. Translating it yields CASSFSYNSPLHF.

The V and J genes are TRBV11-3 and TRBJ2-2; 7 bases match TRBD2. V shed 4 bases and J 7 bases; nucleotides not matched to a gene: 9. Germline assignment: CDR1 SGHNT and CDR2 YENEEA. This CDR3 is 15 amino acids long. CDR3 amino acids: CASSYQGGVGGELFF. In DNA form, the CDR3 reads TGTGCCAGCAGCTACCAGGGAGGGGTTGGCGGGGAGCTGTTTTTT.

This clone is judged medium-sized (0.01 to 0.1%). This sequence joins TRBV11-1 and TRBJ1-2, with TRBD1 identical over 7 bases. Germline values: CDR1 SGHAT, CDR2 FQDESV (reference sequence). V trimming: 5 bases; J trimming: 3 bases; junction bases outside the gene matches: 6. CDR3 length equals 14 residues. Here the CDR3 DNA reads TGTGCCAGCAGCCGGACCAGGGGGGACTATGGCTACACCTTC. Its protein product is CASSRTRGDYGYTF. The entire variable domain, with the rest obtained from reference TRBV11-1 and TRBJ1-2, is as follows: EAEVAQSPRYKITEKSQAVAFWCDPISGHATLYWYRQILGQGPELLVQFQDESVVDDSQLPKDRFSAERLKGVDSTLKIQPAELGDSAMYLCASSRTRGDYGYTFGSGTRLTVV.

The CDR3: CASRTDFNEKLFF. Written as DNA, the CDR3 is TGTGCCAGCAGAACAGATTTCAATGAAAAACTGTTTTTT. The V call is TRBV6-6, the J call TRBJ1-4; D uncertain. Germline CDR1 reads MNHNY; CDR2 reads SVGAGI (reference sequence). The ends were cut back, 6 bases at V and 5 bases at J, with 10 bases in the middle. The length of the CDR3 is 13 residues.

The chain couples TRBV5-1 to TRBJ2-6; 8 nucleotides match TRBD1. CDR1 and CDR2 from the germline V gene are SGHRS and YFSETQ. Trimming at V came to 0 bases and at J to 0 bases, leaving 11 bases not matched to a gene. CDR3 length: 20 residues. The CDR3 region is CASSLVGQGPLFSGANVLTF. The CDR3 DNA follows: TGCGCCAGCAGCTTGGTAGGACAGGGACCCCTATTCTCTGGGGCCAACGTCCTGACTTTC.

The chain couples TRBV21-1 to TRBJ1-5. TRBV21-1 is termed a pseudogene. The CDR3 runs 16 residues. The CDR3 nucleotides are TGTGCCAGCAGCAAAGAGGGAGGACCAAGCAATCAGCCCCAGCATTTT. Translation: CASSKEGGPSNQPQHF.

This sequence joins TRBV24-1 and TRBJ2-1, with TRBD2 identical over 8 bases. Trimming cost V 5 bases and J 9 bases; bases outside gene matches: 11. Germline loops: CDR1 KGHDR, CDR2 SFDVKD. The CDR3 length is 15 residues. CDR3 loop: CATSAGGAGILEQFF. CDR3 coding DNA: TGTGCCACCAGTGCCGGGGGGGCCGGAATCCTTGAGCAGTTCTTC.

This chain connects TRBV6-5 to TRBJ1-2; D gene ambiguous. The CDR3 totals 15 residues. The V end was cut by 8 bases, the J end by 2 bases, with 18 bases between. CDR1 is MNHEY and CDR2 is SVGAGI in the germline V gene. In DNA form, the CDR3 reads TGTGCCAGCCAGCCCCCCGTAACAGTCAACTATGGCTACACCTTC. Protein sequence: CASQPPVTVNYGYTF.

The rearrangement links TRBV24-1 to TRBJ2-1; 11 nucleotides agree with TRBD1. With V trimmed by 4 bases and J by 2 bases, 9 bases remained unmatched. This CDR3 has 18 amino acids. Germline V lookup: CDR1 KGHDR, CDR2 SFDVKD. The CDR3 here is CATSDSSRTGGPYNEQFF. The CDR3 nucleotides read TGTGCCACCAGTGACAGCAGCAGGACAGGGGGCCCCTACAATGAGCAGTTCTTC.

The chain combines TRBV9 with TRBJ2-2; TRBD1 might be the D (6 bases). Trimming took 0 bases from V and 3 from J, leaving 15 bases between them. The CDR3 runs 17 residues. CDR1 is SGDLS and CDR2 is YYNGEE in the germline V gene. Here the CDR3 reads CASSVEVWGPDTGELFF. The CDR3 coding sequence is TGTGCCAGCAGCGTAGAGGTCTGGGGGCCGGACACCGGGGAGCTGTTTTTT.

The V gene is TRBV23-1, the J gene TRBJ1-5; possible D gene TRBD1, 5 bases. TRBV23-1 is an ORF, and what it does is uncertain. CDR3 length: 15 amino acids. The CDR3 loop reads CAGKGQGRRLQPQHF. In DNA, the CDR3 is TGCGCGGGGAAGGGGCAGGGAAGGCGTCTTCAGCCCCAGCATTTT.

This chain uses TRBV5-1 with TRBJ1-1; D is uncertain. This CDR3 comprises 15 residues. Germline V lookup: CDR1 SGHRS, CDR2 YFSETQ. The ends were cut back, 0 bases at V and 1 base at J, with 10 bases in the middle. CDR3 sequence (DNA): TGCGCCAGCAGCTTGGGACATCCAAGGAACACTGAAGCTTTCTTT. Translated: CASSLGHPRNTEAFF.

This chain links TRBV19 with TRBJ1-5; D is unclear. Trimming left V 3 bases short and J 4 bases short, with 7 bases between. The CDR3 runs 13 residues. Germline assignment: CDR1 LNHDA and CDR2 SQIVND (reference sequence). This chain's CDR3 is CASSINGNQPQHF. The CDR3 nucleotides read TGTGCCAGTAGTATCAACGGAAATCAGCCCCAGCATTTT.

This clone occurred a few times. V is TRBV6-2 or TRBV6-3 and J is TRBJ1-1; 7 bases are a match to TRBD1. The germline V gene has CDR1 MNHEY and CDR2 SVGEGT. There are 15 residues in the CDR3. V gave up 5 bases and J gave up 7 bases; unmatched junction bases: 13. The CDR3 DNA follows: TGTGCCAGCAGTCGCACTCCCACAGGGGACTTTGAAGCTTTCTTT. Translated: CASSRTPTGDFEAFF.

The chain links TRBV5-4 to TRBJ1-1; D ambiguous. Germline assignment: CDR1 SGHNT and CDR2 YYREEE (reference sequence). There are 16 residues in the CDR3. The V and J ends lost 0 bases and 3 bases respectively, with 15 bases between them. In DNA, the CDR3 is TGTGCCAGCAGCTTGGGCGCAGGACGCATGGACACTGAAGCTTTCTTT. Its protein product is CASSLGAGRMDTEAFF.

In its sample, this clone was seen once. The V call is TRBV7-2, the J call TRBJ2-1; D possibly corresponds to TRBD2 (6 bases). The CDR3 is made up of 14 amino acids. Germline V gene sequence: CDR1 SGHTA, CDR2 FQGNSA. V lost 0 bases and J lost 8, with 11 bases in between. The CDR3: CASSLAPRGYEQFF. CDR3 coding DNA: TGTGCCAGCAGCTTAGCCCCACGGGGGTATGAGCAGTTCTTC.

Only a few counts were recorded for this clone. V and J are TRBV2 and TRBJ2-3; no clear D gene. Germline CDR1 and CDR2: SNHLY and FYNNEI. This CDR3 spans 13 amino acids. Trimming took off 4 bases at V and 4 bases at J, with 9 bases between the two ends. CDR3 sequence reads: CASSVETADTQYF. CDR3 bases: TGTGCCAGCAGTGTGGAGACCGCAGATACGCAGTATTTT. The full variable domain, with the rest looked up from reference TRBV2 and TRBJ2-3, is EPEVTQTPSHQVTQMGQEVILRCVPISNHLYFYWYRQILGQKVEFLVSFYNNEISEKSEIFDDQFSVERPDGSNFTLKIRSTKLEDSAMYFCASSVETADTQYFGPGTRLTVL.

This clone was observed a handful of times. This chain uses TRBV3-1 (or the pseudogene TRBV3-2) with TRBJ1-2; D might be TRBD1 (5 bases). Deletions cut 1 base from V and 10 bases from J, with 13 bases between. There are 13 residues in the CDR3. CDR1 and CDR2 from the germline V gene are LGHDT and YNNKEL (reference sequence). CDR3 coding DNA: TGTGCCAGCAGCCAAGGTCCCGGCAGGGACTACACCTTC. This sequence encodes CASSQGPGRDYTF.

The chain carries TRBV5-1 and TRBJ2-1; 7 nucleotides agree with TRBD2. J gave up 8 bases and V 3 bases, and 5 bases lay outside the gene matches. This CDR3 region has 13 residues. Germline assignment: CDR1 SGHRS and CDR2 YFSETQ. CDR3 region: CASSWGGGDEQFF. The CDR3, as DNA: TGCGCCAGCAGCTGGGGGGGAGGCGATGAGCAGTTCTTC. Using reference TRBV5-1 and TRBJ2-1 for the parts outside the CDR3, the full variable domain is KAGVTQTPRYLIKTRGQQVTLSCSPISGHRSVSWYQQTPGQGLQFLFEYFSETQRNKGNFPGRFSGRQFSNSRSEMNVSTLELGDSALYLCASSWGGGDEQFFGPGTRLTVL.

This chain joins TRBV7-3 and TRBJ2-3; D possibly corresponds to TRBD2 (6 bases). V was shortened by 0 bases and J by 6 bases, with 10 bases between the two germline ends. Germline V gene sequence: CDR1 SGHTA, CDR2 FQGTGA. The CDR3 has 14 amino acids. Written as DNA, the CDR3 is TGTGCCAGCAGCTTAACGCCTAGCGTTGATACGCAGTATTTT. Its translation: CASSLTPSVDTQYF.

The rearrangement joins TRBV4-1 to TRBJ1-4; D is unclear. The CDR3 spans 14 residues. The germline gives CDR1 MGHRA, CDR2 YSYEKL. Trimming cost V 4 bases and J 10 bases, with 16 bases left between them. CDR3 in DNA: TGCGCCAGCAGCCGAAACGGCGGGGTTGGAAAACTGTTTTTT. It specifies CASSRNGGVGKLFF.

The sample holds a few counts of this clone. CDR3 DNA: TGTGCCAGTAGTGCCGCGCGGACGCCTAACACTGAAGCTTTCTTT. It codes for CASSAARTPNTEAFF. The chain links TRBV19 to TRBJ1-1; D not resolved. The germline V and J ends were trimmed by 5 bases and 2 bases, with 15 bases remaining between them. CDR1 is LNHDA, CDR2 SQIVND, per germline (reference sequence). The CDR3 runs 15 residues.

The chain links TRBV6-5 to TRBJ1-5; D is ambiguous. This CDR3 contains 13 residues. Germline V gene data show CDR1 as MNHEY and CDR2 as SVGAGI. Trimming took off 5 bases at V and 15 bases at J, with 20 bases between the two ends. CDR3 loop: CASSREVGLPRHF. The CDR3 nucleotides read TGTGCCAGCAGTAGAGAAGTAGGACTACCTAGGCATTTT.

This clone has only a few counts. The chain uses TRBV4-1 and TRBJ1-1; unclear D gene. The V end was cut by 0 bases, the J end by 1 base, with 12 bases between. The V gene's germline CDR1 is MGHRA and CDR2 YSYEKL. This CDR3 contains 16 residues. The CDR3 spells CASSQELGGRNTEAFF. DNA of the CDR3: TGCGCCAGCAGCCAAGAACTGGGCGGACGGAACACTGAAGCTTTCTTT.

The rearrangement uses TRBV5-1 and TRBJ1-1; the D gene is possibly TRBD1 (6 bases). V was shortened by 4 bases and J by 0 bases, with 13 bases between the two germline ends. The CDR3 has 15 amino acids. Germline values: CDR1 SGHRS, CDR2 YFSETQ. CDR3 nucleotides: TGCGCCAGCAGCGCATGGACAGTCATGAACACTGAAGCTTTCTTT. It yields the protein CASSAWTVMNTEAFF.

This clone was seen a few times. The chain recombines TRBV7-3 with TRBJ1-1; D is perhaps TRBD1 (6 bases). This CDR3 has 12 amino acids. V was trimmed by 6 bases and J by 11 bases, leaving 16 bases between them. Germline lookup yields CDR1 SGHTA and CDR2 FQGTGA. CDR3 in amino acids: CASSYPGEAAFF. CDR3 bases: TGTGCCAGCAGTTATCCAGGGGAAGCGGCTTTCTTT.

J is TRBJ1-1 and V is TRBV5-5, with D perhaps TRBD1 (5 bases). Trimming pared 4 bases from V and 10 bases from J, leaving 23 bases between. The germline V gene encodes CDR1 SGHKS and CDR2 YYEKEE (reference sequence). This CDR3 contains 15 residues. The CDR3 coding sequence is TGTGCCAGCAGCCCCTTCCTCGGGCCAGGGTTGAGAGCTTTCTTT. Its protein product is CASSPFLGPGLRAFF. The variable domain in full, completed from reference TRBV5-5 and TRBJ1-1, reads DAGVTQSPTHLIKTRGQQVTLRCSPISGHKSVSWYQQVLGQGPQFIFQYYEKEERGRGNFPDRFSARQFPNYSSELNVNALLLGDSALYLCASSPFLGPGLRAFFGQGTRLTVV.